The 20 T cell receptor beta chains reported below all come from one sample, sequenced in a study of tissue T cells after allogeneic stem cell transplantation. Time point of the sample: mouse harvest day 14 after allogeneic transplant. Mouse grafts combined 10^7 T-cell-depleted bone marrow cells with 10^6 splenic CD5+ T cells. Method: immunoSEQ multiplex PCR; TCRdb's copy keeps in-frame clones and lacks some. Here the sample spans approximately 7,100 clones, roughly a third being singletons. The sequencing input was skin. The receptors come from a female BALB/c mouse given C57BL/6 T cells with graft-versus-host disease after an allogeneic hematopoietic cell transplant.

This clone was counted between two and nine times. The germline and genes are mouse ones. Sequencing ends 1 residue short of the CDR3 end; the germline J gene provides the rest. The genes are TRBV26 and TRBJ2-1; D is possibly TRBD1 (6 bases). This CDR3 has 13 amino acids. The V end was cut by 8 bases, the J end by 3 bases, with 11 bases between. The germline CDR1 and CDR2 sequences are KGHPV and FQNQEV (reference sequence). The CDR3 is CASAQGTYAEQFF. The CDR3 DNA, read in part, is TGTGCCAGCGCACAGGGCACCTATGCTGAGCAGTTC.

As to this clone: The listed genes are named as in mouse. With the read ending 1 residue before the CDR3 end, the germline J gene is used to fill in that end. The J gene is TRBJ1-4, the V gene TRBV3; no definite D call. Germline assignment: CDR1 SNHLY and CDR2 FYNGKV (reference sequence). V was clipped by 5 bases and J by 0 bases, with 7 bases between them. This CDR3 has 14 residues. The CDR3 sequence: CASSPELSNERLFF. The part of the CDR3 DNA that was read is TGTGCCAGCAGCCCGGAACTTTCCAACGAAAGATTATTT.

This clone rates as medium-sized (0.01 to 0.1%). Mouse gene names and germline throughout. The CDR3 is cut off 1 residue early in the read; its end comes from the germline J gene. This rearrangement joins TRBV24 to TRBJ2-7; 10 nucleotides align to TRBD2. V shed 4 bases, J shed 1 base, and the junction held 7 bases outside the gene matches. The CDR3 length is 16 residues. CDR1 and CDR2 from the germline V gene are KGHTA and FRNEEI. CDR3 DNA, as far as it was read: TGTGCCAGCAGTCAATCCCGGGACTGGGGTTCCTATGAACAGTAC. Amino acids: CASSQSRDWGSYEQY. The entire CDR3 protein reads CASSQSRDWGSYEQYF.

Turning to this clone: Here the gene names and germline are mouse. The CDR3 end lies 1 residue beyond the end of the read and is filled in from the germline J gene. V and J are TRBV19 and TRBJ2-2, with TRBD2 identical over 11 bases. V lost 4 bases and J lost 2; bases outside the gene matches: 4. Germline CDR1 FNHDT, CDR2 SITEND (reference sequence). The CDR3 totals 16 residues. The CDR3 sequence is CASSSLGGRNTGQLYF. The part of the CDR3 DNA that was read is TGTGCCAGCAGTTCACTGGGGGGGCGCAACACCGGGCAGCTCTAC. Using reference TRBV19 and TRBJ2-2 for the parts outside the CDR3, the full variable domain is GGIITQTPKFLIGQEGQKLTLKCQQNFNHDTMYWYRQDSGKGLRLIYYSITENDLQKGDLSEGYDASREKKSSFSLTVTSAQKNEMAVFLCASSSLGGRNTGQLYFGEGSKLTVL.

This clone was picked up a small number of times. Gene labels here are mouse ones. Read sequence stops 1 residue before the CDR3 end, and the germline J gene provides the missing end. The chain links TRBV23 to TRBJ2-5; the table's D call TRBD1 went unverified against the DNA. This CDR3 contains 15 residues. Germline V gene data show CDR1 as KGHTA and CDR2 as FQNQQP. The covered CDR3 bases are TGCTCCAGCAGTTCCGGGACAGGAGGCCAAGACACCCAGTAC. This encodes CSSSSGTGGQDTQY. The full CDR3 reads CSSSSGTGGQDTQYF. The full variable domain, rest sourced from reference TRBV23 and TRBJ2-5, is DAAVTQKPRYLIKMKGQEAEMKCIPEKGHTAVFWYQQKQSKELKFLIYFQNQQPLDQIDMVKERFSAVCPSSSLCSLGIRTCEAEDSALYLCSSSSGTGGQDTQYFGPGTRLLVL.

As to this clone: Gene and germline names: mouse. The observed sequence ends 1 residue before the CDR3 terminus, with the missing tail filled in from the germline J gene. This chain links TRBV23 with TRBJ2-7; the table's TRBD2 call for D was not verified on the DNA. The CDR3 is 15 amino acids. Germline V gene data show CDR1 as KGHTA and CDR2 as FQNQQP. CDR3 bases read: TGCTCCAGCAGTGTCTTGCTGGGGGGGCGTGTTGAACAGTAC. This encodes CSSSVLLGGRVEQY. The entire CDR3 protein reads CSSSVLLGGRVEQYF. The full variable domain, rest sourced from reference TRBV23 and TRBJ2-7, is DAAVTQKPRYLIKMKGQEAEMKCIPEKGHTAVFWYQQKQSKELKFLIYFQNQQPLDQIDMVKERFSAVCPSSSLCSLGIRTCEAEDSALYLCSSSVLLGGRVEQYFGPGTRLTVL.

Comments on this clone: The genes are named according to mouse. The read halts 1 residue ahead of the CDR3 end, with the missing end drawn from the germline J gene. The rearrangement links TRBV26 to TRBJ1-1, with D possibly matching TRBD1 (5 bases). V was shortened by 4 bases and J by 6 bases, with 9 bases between the two germline ends. The CDR3 totals 12 residues. Per the germline V gene, CDR1 is KGHPV and CDR2 is FQNQEV (reference sequence). CDR3: CASSPSRAEVFF. The covered CDR3 bases are TGTGCCAGCAGTCCTTCCAGGGCAGAAGTCTTC.

This clone was detected a few times. Genes here carry mouse names. Read data end 1 residue before the CDR3 end; the end is taken from the germline J gene. The chain is built from TRBV20 and TRBJ1-3; D gene unclear. Germline V gene data show CDR1 as GFQATS and CDR2 as STVNSAI. This CDR3 region has 13 residues. Trimming took 4 bases from V and 0 from J, leaving 7 bases between them. CDR3 region: CGANKNSGNTLYF. The CDR3 DNA, read in part, is TGTGGTGCTAACAAAAATTCTGGAAATACGCTCTAT.

With regard to this clone: The genes and germline here are from mouse. The DNA ends 1 residue before the CDR3 does, and the rest of the CDR3 is filled in from the germline J gene. Other DNA sequences from this sample encode an identical CDR3 as well. The rearrangement joins TRBV19 to TRBJ1-5; possibly TRBD1 for D (6 bases). This CDR3 region has 13 residues. Germline V gives CDR1 FNHDT, CDR2 SITEND (reference sequence). V lost 5 bases to trimming and J lost 4 bases, with 10 bases between them. The CDR3 protein is CASRDRGNQAPLF. CDR3 DNA (partial): TGTGCCAGCAGGGACAGAGGTAACCAGGCTCCGCTT.

As for this clone: Gene names denote mouse genes. The sequence runs out 1 residue before the end of the CDR3; the remainder is reconstructed from the germline J gene. The gene calls are TRBV26 and TRBJ2-3; no clear D gene. The CDR3 contains 14 residues. Germline V gene sequence: CDR1 KGHPV, CDR2 FQNQEV (reference sequence). The V gene lost 0 bases and the J gene lost 1 base, with 5 bases spanning the gap. CDR3 DNA (partial): TGTGCCAGCAGTCTGTCTGGGCGTGCAGAAACGCTGTAT. Translated: CASSLSGRAETLY. The CDR3 in its entirety is CASSLSGRAETLYF.

This clone appeared a few times. Gene names are mouse gene names. The read gets to within 1 residue of the CDR3 end, and the germline J gene fills in the rest. The chain employs TRBV26 and TRBJ1-4, with no clear D. The CDR3 has 14 residues. With 3 bases removed from V and 2 bases from J, the gap between germline ends came to 7 bases. Germline values: CDR1 KGHPV, CDR2 FQNQEV (reference sequence). Partial CDR3 DNA: TGTGCCAGCAGTCTCCGGGGATCCAACGAAAGATTATTT. Its protein is CASSLRGSNERLF. The full CDR3 sequence reads CASSLRGSNERLFF.

Concerning this clone itself: Genes and germline are mouse. The CDR3 is cut off 1 residue early in the read; its end comes from the germline J gene. This chain connects TRBV5 to TRBJ2-7; 11 nucleotides align to TRBD2. The CDR3 is 13 amino acids. The junction had 2 bases not matched to a gene; V was cut back by 4 bases and J by 6 bases. Germline V gene lookup returns CDR1 LGHNA and CDR2 YNLKQL (reference sequence). This CDR3 is CASSRDWGLEQYF. The part of the CDR3 DNA that was read is TGTGCCAGCAGCCGGGACTGGGGGCTTGAACAGTAC.

This clone ranks as medium-sized. Here the gene names and germline are mouse. The CDR3 end falls 1 residue outside the read, so it is completed with the germline J gene. The chain recombines TRBV13-3 with TRBJ1-2, with D possibly matching TRBD1 (5 bases). With 7 bases removed from V and 2 bases from J, the gap between germline ends came to 6 bases. The germline V gene has CDR1 NNHDY and CDR2 SYVADS. CDR3 size: 11 residues. CDR3 residues: CASGDNSDYTF. The sequenced part of the CDR3 DNA is TGTGCCAGCGGGGACAACTCCGACTACACC.

This clone was found once. Genes here carry mouse names. The DNA ends 1 residue before the CDR3 does, and the rest of the CDR3 is filled in from the germline J gene. The chain joins TRBV26 to TRBJ2-4, with a weak D call TRBD1 (5 bases). The CDR3 has 12 amino acids. Trimming stripped 5 bases from V and 2 bases from J, with 5 bases between. CDR1 is KGHPV, CDR2 FQNQEV, per germline (reference sequence). CDR3 DNA, as far as it was read: TGTGCCAGCAGTGGACATCAAAACACCTTGTAC. The encoded protein is CASSGHQNTLY. The CDR3, in full, reads CASSGHQNTLYF. Together with reference TRBV26 and TRBJ2-4, the CDR3 gives the full variable domain: NSKVIQTPRYLVKGQGQKAKMRCIPEKGHPVVFWYQQNKNNEFKFLINFQNQEVLQQIDMTEKRFSAECPSNSPCSLEIQSSEAGDSALYLCASSGHQNTLYFGAGTRLSVL.

About this clone: Any gene name here is a mouse gene name. With the read ending 1 residue before the CDR3 end, the germline J gene is used to fill in that end. V and J are TRBV26 and TRBJ1-1; the D gene is possibly TRBD1 (5 bases). Germline CDR1 and CDR2: KGHPV and FQNQEV (reference sequence). The CDR3 runs 15 residues. V lost 0 bases, J lost 3 bases, and 11 bases lay in between. CDR3 sequence reads: CASSLSTAAYTEVFF. The sequenced CDR3 bases are TGTGCCAGCAGTCTGTCGACAGCAGCTTACACAGAAGTCTTC.

A remark on this clone: Mouse gene names apply. The read ends 1 residue early relative to the CDR3; the germline J gene fills the gap. The rearrangement uses TRBV3 and TRBJ2-2, with a possible D match to TRBD1 (5 bases). Trimming cost V 2 bases and J 4 bases, with 8 bases left between them. The CDR3 sequence is 14 residues long. From germline, CDR1 is SNHLY and CDR2 FYNGKV (reference sequence). This chain's CDR3 is CASSLRQSTGQLYF. CDR3 DNA (partial): TGTGCCAGCAGCTTAAGACAGTCCACCGGGCAGCTCTAC.

This clone was counted between two and nine times. Germline and genes: mouse. Read sequence stops 1 residue before the CDR3 end, and the germline J gene provides the missing end. This chain uses TRBV26 with TRBJ1-1, with TRBD1 matching over 7 bases. V dropped 3 bases and J dropped 3; count of bases not matched to a gene: 1. Germline V gene data show CDR1 as KGHPV and CDR2 as FQNQEV (reference sequence). The CDR3 is 13 amino acids. CDR3 DNA, as far as it was read: TGTGCCAGCAGTCTAGACAGGGACACAGAAGTCTTC. This translates into CASSLDRDTEVF. The full CDR3 is CASSLDRDTEVFF.

Points on this clone: Mouse names are used for the genes. The read ends 1 residue early relative to the CDR3; the germline J gene fills the gap. V gene TRBV26 combines with J gene TRBJ2-5, with D unresolved. The CDR3 contains 13 residues. Trimming removed 3 bases at V and 2 bases at J, with 6 bases between. Per germline, CDR1 KGHPV and CDR2 FQNQEV (reference sequence). The covered CDR3 bases are TGTGCCAGCAGTCTCCAGATCCAAGACACCCAGTAC. Its translation is CASSLQIQDTQY. The full CDR3 protein reads CASSLQIQDTQYF.

This clone was counted a few times. Genes here carry mouse names. The CDR3 end is not reached by the read, which stops 1 residue before it; the germline J gene fills it in. The chain employs TRBV26 and TRBJ2-3; possible D gene TRBD2, 5 bases. Trimming left V 4 bases short and J 0 bases short, with 8 bases between. The CDR3 is 14 amino acids. Germline V CDR1 and CDR2: KGHPV, FQNQEV (reference sequence). The CDR3 loop reads CASSRTSSAETLYF. Incomplete CDR3 DNA: TGTGCCAGCAGTCGGACTAGTAGTGCAGAAACGCTGTAT. The full variable domain, its missing parts supplied by reference TRBV26 and TRBJ2-3, is NSKVIQTPRYLVKGQGQKAKMRCIPEKGHPVVFWYQQNKNNEFKFLINFQNQEVLQQIDMTEKRFSAECPSNSPCSLEIQSSEAGDSALYLCASSRTSSAETLYFGSGTRLTVL.

Of note for this clone: Gene names are mouse gene names. The CDR3 DNA, read in part, is TGTGCCAGCAGCCGCCGACAGCTTAACAACCAGGCTCCGCTT. Its protein product is CASSRRQLNNQAPL. The full-length CDR3 reads as CASSRRQLNNQAPLF. The chain uses TRBV3 and TRBJ1-5, with TRBD1 as a possible D gene (5 bases). The sequenced fragment ends 1 residue before the CDR3 boundary, so the rest is inferred from the germline J gene. CDR3 size: 15 residues. Trimming took 5 bases from V and 0 from J, leaving 11 bases between them. Germline values: CDR1 SNHLY, CDR2 FYNGKV (reference sequence).